The 24 T cell receptor beta chains in this list originate from one sample, sequenced in a study of cytomegalovirus exposure and HLA in healthy donors. The PCR made use of 60 Vbeta and 13 Jbeta primers. Measured with immunoSEQ multiplex PCR; TCRdb has only the in-frame clones, and not every one. The sample yields 150,000 to 200,000 clones, roughly four fifths seen once. The sample was PBMCs. These receptors were taken from a man over 45 in good health and CMV-seropositive.

V usage is TRBV2 and J usage is TRBJ2-7, with 15 nucleotides matching TRBD2. Germline CDR1 reads SNHLY; CDR2 reads FYNNEI. V gave up 6 bases and J gave up 2 bases; unmatched junction bases: 8. The CDR3 consists of 17 residues. CDR3 in amino acids: CASRTGTSGGRAYEQYF. The CDR3 DNA reads as TGTGCCAGCAGAACCGGGACTAGCGGGGGGCGCGCCTACGAGCAGTACTTC. Combining the CDR3 with reference TRBV2 and TRBJ2-7 gives the whole variable domain EPEVTQTPSHQVTQMGQEVILRCVPISNHLYFYWYRQILGQKVEFLVSFYNNEISEKSEIFDDQFSVERPDGSNFTLKIRSTKLEDSAMYFCASRTGTSGGRAYEQYFGPGTRLTVT.

The V call is TRBV28, the J call TRBJ2-5, with TRBD2 identical over 13 bases. The DNA matches TRBJ2-7 better at its end, which makes the J call doubtful. Germline lookup yields CDR1 MDHEN and CDR2 SYDVKM. The CDR3 loop spans 16 amino acids. The CDR3 DNA reads TGTGCCAGCAGCTCTGGACTAGCGGGAGCTCGATACGAGCAGTACTTC. Translating gives CASSSGLAGARYEQYF.

The chain couples TRBV28 to TRBJ2-5, with a tentative D call TRBD2 (5 bases). The J call could be wrong; TRBJ2-7 is a better fit for the DNA end. Germline lookup yields CDR1 MDHEN and CDR2 SYDVKM. The CDR3 has 13 residues. The CDR3 region is CATQAVVPYEQYF. CDR3 sequence (DNA): TGTGCCACGCAAGCGGTCGTCCCCTACGAGCAGTACTTC.

This clone was seen just once. The chain has TRBV28 and TRBJ1-5; 8 bases are shared with TRBD1. The CDR3 sequence is 14 residues long. Germline V lookup: CDR1 MDHEN, CDR2 SYDVKM. Trimming at V came to 5 bases and at J to 7 bases, leaving 7 bases not matched to a gene. The CDR3 DNA reads as TGTGCCAGCAGTCCCCCCCGACAGGGGCAGCCCCAGCATTTT. Translation gives CASSPPRQGQPQHF.

This chain joins TRBV30 and TRBJ2-3; perhaps TRBD1 as D (5 bases). The V gene's germline CDR1 is GTSNPN and CDR2 SVGIG (reference sequence). CDR3 size: 13 residues. The germline V and J ends were trimmed by 4 bases and 1 base, with 9 bases remaining between them. The CDR3 protein is CAWIKGGTDTQYF. The CDR3 coding sequence is TGTGCCTGGATAAAAGGGGGCACAGATACGCAGTATTTT.

The chain couples TRBV7-9 to TRBJ2-1; 9 nucleotides match TRBD1. V shed 5 bases, J shed 3 bases, and the junction held 5 bases outside the gene matches. The CDR3 is 15 amino acids. The germline V gene has CDR1 SEHNR and CDR2 FQNEAQ (reference sequence). The CDR3 coding sequence is TGTGCCAGCAGCCAACAGGGGGCCATCTACAATGAGCAGTTCTTC. It encodes CASSQQGAIYNEQFF.

This chain connects TRBV6-5 to TRBJ1-4; no firm D call. This CDR3 has 11 amino acids. Per germline, CDR1 MNHEY and CDR2 SVGAGI. The V end was cut by 4 bases, the J end by 8 bases, with 5 bases between. The CDR3 sequence: CASSSREKLFF. CDR3 nucleotide sequence: TGTGCCAGCAGTTCCAGGGAAAAACTGTTTTTT.

The chain is built from TRBV19 and TRBJ1-5, with 8 bases that match TRBD1. Trimming removed 4 bases from V and 3 bases from J; junction bases left unmatched: 5. Germline assignment: CDR1 LNHDA and CDR2 SQIVND (reference sequence). The CDR3 consists of 15 residues. The CDR3, as DNA: TGTGCCAGTAGTAGTGGACAGGGTACCAATCAGCCCCAGCATTTT. Translation gives CASSSGQGTNQPQHF.

The gene calls are TRBV4-2 and TRBJ2-5, with 11 bases fitting TRBD2. From germline, CDR1 is LGHNA and CDR2 YNFKEQ. CDR3 size: 15 residues. V was clipped by 3 bases and J by 5 bases; unmatched bases: 5. CDR3 in DNA: TGTGCCAGCAGCCAGGGCCCTAGCGGGAGGGAGACCCAGTACTTC. Amino acid sequence: CASSQGPSGRETQYF.

This chain connects TRBV15 to TRBJ2-6; TRBD2 is a possible D gene (7 bases). Trimming cost V 0 bases and J 4 bases, with 13 bases left between them. Germline V lookup: CDR1 LNHNV, CDR2 YYDKDF (reference sequence). The CDR3 has 17 residues. The CDR3 DNA reads TGTGCCACCAGCAGAGATAGGGGGGGATCCGGGGCCAACGTCCTGACTTTC. Encoded protein: CATSRDRGGSGANVLTF.

The chain has TRBV21-1 and TRBJ2-3; the D call TRBD2 from the table was never checked on the DNA. TRBV21-1 is classified as a pseudogene. The CDR3 runs to 18 residues. CDR3 bases: TGTGCCAGCAGCAAAGCCTTATCACTAGAGCATCACACAGATACGCAGTATTTT. The encoded protein is CASSKALSLEHHTDTQYF.

This clone has more than one count but fewer than ten. This chain links TRBV5-1 with TRBJ1-2, with 11 positions matching TRBD1. Trimming removed 4 bases from V and 1 base from J; junction bases left unmatched: 6. The CDR3 length is 16 residues. Looked up from germline, CDR1 is SGHRS and CDR2 is YFSETQ. CDR3: CASSPGTGGSNYGYTF. CDR3 nucleotide sequence: TGCGCCAGCAGCCCTGGGACAGGGGGGAGTAACTATGGCTACACCTTC.

Only one count was recorded for this clone. The chain couples TRBV10-3 to TRBJ2-2; TRBD2 might be the D (6 bases). The CDR3 length is 15 residues. Trimming removed 4 bases at V and 2 bases at J, with 11 bases between. Germline V gene data show CDR1 as ENHRY and CDR2 as SYGVKD. This CDR3 is CAISVVAVNTGELFF. Written as DNA, the CDR3 is TGTGCCATCAGTGTTGTAGCGGTCAACACCGGGGAGCTGTTTTTT.

The chain links TRBV7-2 to TRBJ2-3; 9 bases are a match to TRBD2. Germline CDR1 is SGHTA and CDR2 is FQGNSA. The ends lost 3 bases at V and 2 bases at J; junction bases unmatched: 0. The CDR3 runs to 14 residues. This chain's CDR3 is CASSLGLATDTQYF. The CDR3 DNA is TGTGCCAGCAGCTTGGGACTAGCCACAGATACGCAGTATTTT.

V usage is TRBV19 and J usage is TRBJ2-2; 7 nucleotides match TRBD1. The junction had 10 bases not matched to a gene; V was cut back by 4 bases and J by 5 bases. The CDR3 totals 16 residues. Per the germline V gene, CDR1 is LNHDA and CDR2 is SQIVND (reference sequence). The CDR3 reads CASSTPTGSKTGELFF. The CDR3 DNA sequence: TGTGCCAGTAGTACGCCGACAGGGTCCAAGACCGGGGAGCTGTTTTTT.

The gene calls are TRBV29-1 and TRBJ1-1, with D unresolved. The CDR3 has 10 residues. Germline CDR1 and CDR2: SQVTM and ANQGSEA. The V end was cut by 5 bases, the J end by 8 bases, with 9 bases between. As DNA, the CDR3 is TGCAGCGTTTCCGGAGGCGAAGCTTTCTTT. Protein product: CSVSGGEAFF.

The rearrangement uses TRBV5-1 and TRBJ2-1, with 9 bases fitting TRBD1. The CDR3 sequence is 15 residues long. J lost 4 bases, V lost 4 bases, and 6 bases had no gene match. CDR1 SGHRS and CDR2 YFSETQ come from the germline V gene. The CDR3 region is CASSGGQGAYNEQFF. The CDR3 region has the DNA TGCGCCAGCAGCGGGGGACAGGGAGCTTACAATGAGCAGTTCTTC. Full variable domain (remainder filled in from reference TRBV5-1 and TRBJ2-1): KAGVTQTPRYLIKTRGQQVTLSCSPISGHRSVSWYQQTPGQGLQFLFEYFSETQRNKGNFPGRFSGRQFSNSRSEMNVSTLELGDSALYLCASSGGQGAYNEQFFGPGTRLTVL.

The chain uses TRBV5-1 and TRBJ1-1; the D is unclear. Trimming pared 0 bases from V and 3 bases from J, leaving 9 bases between. This CDR3 is built from 14 residues. Germline values: CDR1 SGHRS, CDR2 YFSETQ. The CDR3 bases are TGCGCCAGCAGCTTGGCTGCCGGTGACACTGAAGCTTTCTTT. Amino acid sequence: CASSLAAGDTEAFF.

The rearrangement links TRBV7-9 to TRBJ2-3; D is perhaps TRBD1 (6 bases). The CDR3 runs 16 residues. V lost 5 bases and J 2 bases, leaving 17 bases between the germline ends. Germline V CDR1 and CDR2: SEHNR, FQNEAQ (reference sequence). The CDR3 DNA reads as TGTGCCAGCAGCAGATCCCCCGGACAGACCACAGATACGCAGTATTTT. It is translated as CASSRSPGQTTDTQYF.

The chain carries TRBV30 and TRBJ2-4; TRBD1 matches 10 bases. Germline V lookup: CDR1 GTSNPN, CDR2 SVGIG (reference sequence). The CDR3 consists of 15 residues. Losses at the gene ends were 1 base for V and 2 bases for J; bases not matched to a gene: 2. CDR3 sequence: CAWSEGQGTKNIQYF. CDR3 nucleotides: TGTGCCTGGAGTGAGGGACAGGGGACCAAAAACATTCAGTACTTC.

V and J are TRBV7-9 and TRBJ2-3; D ambiguous. The CDR3 covers 13 residues. Germline CDR1 reads SEHNR; CDR2 reads FQNEAQ (reference sequence). V lost 8 bases and J 1 base, leaving 10 bases between the germline ends. The CDR3 loop is CASVRGGTDTQYF. CDR3 DNA: TGTGCCAGCGTTCGAGGAGGCACAGATACGCAGTATTTT.

CDR3 region: CASSEGASPRETQYF. The CDR3 nucleotides are TGTGCCAGCAGTGAAGGAGCATCTCCTAGGGAGACCCAGTACTTC. V usage is TRBV2 and J usage is TRBJ2-5; no definite D call. CDR3 length: 15 residues. Trimming removed 1 base from V and 5 bases from J, with 14 bases in between. Germline CDR1 and CDR2: SNHLY and FYNNEI.

The gene calls are TRBV6-6 and TRBJ1-1; maybe TRBD1 (5 bases). The V gene's germline CDR1 is MNHNY and CDR2 SVGAGI (reference sequence). CDR3 length equals 13 residues. With 2 bases removed from V and 4 bases from J, the gap between germline ends came to 8 bases. CDR3 sequence reads: CASSYTQGTEAFF. As DNA, the CDR3 is TGTGCCAGCAGTTACACGCAGGGCACTGAAGCTTTCTTT.

The gene calls are TRBV9 and TRBJ2-4, with 7 bases fitting TRBD2. The germline V gene has CDR1 SGDLS and CDR2 YYNGEE. J gave up 7 bases and V 4 bases, and 11 bases lay outside the gene matches. The CDR3 consists of 15 residues. CDR3 bases: TGTGCCAGCAGCCCGGCGGAGGGAGGGGTGAACATTCAGTACTTC. This codes for CASSPAEGGVNIQYF.